This T cell receptor (beta chain) was profiled in a study of CD8+ T cells in alopecia areata. Findings of the study overall: Greater clonality was observed in lesional scalp samples, especially alopecia totalis/universalis, versus normal scalp.

It was cDNA, reverse transcribed from extracted RNA, that served as the sequencing template. Only in-frame clones appear in the TCRdb table, and some are missing; sequencing was by immunoSEQ multiplex PCR. The sample holds fewer than 90,000 clones, about 53% seen once. With respect to this clone: Its specificity is unknown.

CDR3 length equals 12 residues. Trimming took 11 bases from V and 6 from J; bases not matched to a gene: 9. Per germline, CDR1 MNHEY and CDR2 SMNVEV (reference sequence). The gene calls are TRBV27 and TRBJ2-7, with TRBD2 identical over 8 bases. Sequencing used NKG2D-high CD8+ T cells sorted from blood. The sequence was collected from a human donor with alopecia areata. The CDR3 spells CAATAGGGEQYF. Here the CDR3 DNA reads TGTGCCGCCACGGCGGGAGGCGGCGAGCAGTACTTC.